This T cell receptor beta chain derives from a study of T cells after yellow fever vaccination. Study-wide background: Those fractions that held only low numbers of cells were prepared using the SMART-Seq v4 Ultra Low Input RNA kit. General study findings and limits: Secondary responses were weaker yet peaked faster, day 5 versus 15.

There are many counts of this clonotype. Antigen: not known. CDR1 LGHNA and CDR2 YNFKEQ come from the germline V gene. J gave up 6 bases and V 3 bases, and 3 bases lay outside the gene matches. The CDR3 covers 13 residues. TCRdb re-derived calls from the 5' RACE reads in MiXCR, one entry per CDR3 protein. The sample shows about 68,000 distinct CDR3 sequences, over 6.5% of them seen only once. The V call is TRBV4-2, the J call TRBJ2-7; 9 bases fit TRBD1. The clonotype originates from a man younger than 35 who received the YFV17D yellow fever vaccine. Sequenced material: CD8+ T cells sorted from PBMCs, taken 35 to 50 days after the first yellow fever vaccination. The CDR3 loop is CASSQATGGEQYV. CDR3 nucleotide sequence: TGTGCCAGCAGCCAGGCGACAGGGGGCGAGCAGTACGTC.